Below, one T cell receptor beta chain is given with its context. Its specificity is not known. Germline-derived CDR1 and CDR2 are LGHNA and YSLEER. V dropped 0 bases and J dropped 6 bases, with 12 bases sitting between them. The CDR3 has 16 amino acids. This sample is part of a study of blood T cells in healthy people across ages. PCR was performed a second time for about 6 to 12 cycles using a sample-barcoded 5' primer and a J-beta primer mix. Through a template-switch adaptor with 12 random nucleotides, each cDNA molecule received a tag. TCRdb used MiXCR to reprocess the 5' RACE reads, holding one entry per CDR3 protein. The sample records some 710,000 distinct CDR3 sequences, about a fifth being singletons. Study-wide findings and caveats: Long-lived and aged donors differed, with more naive CD4+ cells and higher diversity in the long-lived. As naive T cell percentage varied, TCR beta diversity correlated strongly with it. Possibly confounding the expanded clonotype changes was the fact that donor CMV status was unknown.

The sample taken for sequencing was blood. This rearrangement joins TRBV4-3 to TRBJ1-6; D is unresolved. The receptor was derived from a man between 65 and 85 years old in good health. The CDR3 region is CASSQDSDVRNSPLHF. In DNA form, the CDR3 reads TGCGCCAGCAGCCAAGATTCGGATGTCCGTAATTCACCCCTCCACTTT.